The clone carrying this T cell receptor beta chain turned up a few times. Its antigen is unidentified. Germline CDR1 and CDR2: MNHNY and SVGAGI (reference sequence). The CDR3 spans 15 residues. J lost 4 bases, V lost 7 bases, and 8 bases had no gene match. This entry comes from a study of early T cells in non-severe SARS-CoV-2 infection. Study background: The input, bulk RNA from unsorted whole blood, was sequenced, and chains were unpaired. General study results and limits: There was a bias toward anti-spike CD8 responses in VDJdb matching, which missed private and CD4 specificities.

Unique molecular identifiers were affixed to single, distinct cDNA molecules. TCRdb analysed the 5' RACE reads with MiXCR anew, one entry per CDR3 protein. The table records about 79,000 distinct CDR3 sequences, roughly 10% of them present only once. The origin of this receptor is an adult who was a healthcare worker with PCR-confirmed SARS-CoV-2 infection or an uninfected control (not recorded which). The sequenced material came from whole blood. This chain uses TRBV6-6 with TRBJ2-2, with 8 bases aligning to TRBD1. Here the CDR3 reads CASIPGTGTTGELFF. CDR3 nucleotide sequence: TGTGCCAGCATCCCCGGGACAGGTACCACCGGGGAGCTGTTTTTT.